The rows below give T cell receptor beta chains drawn from one sample of a study of OX40 agonist ivuxolimab in advanced cancers. Sequencing used immunoSEQ multiplex PCR; TCRdb keeps in-frame clones, though not all of them. Among 42,000 or so clones listed, approximately 84% were seen once. The sequences come from CD4+ or CD8+ T cells sorted from blood, collected in a trial of the OX40 agonist ivuxolimab. Receptors originate from an adult with an advanced solid tumor such as melanoma, head and neck, liver or kidney cancer. The CDR3 runs from the conserved cysteine through the conserved F or W. The order of the fields is V gene, J gene, clone size, D gene, CDR3 protein. A D gene is named only where the DNA matches it firmly. Clone size appears in some rows only: once, few, many, or a class for an expanded clone.

TRBV2	TRBJ2-1	-	-	CAGQIPVYNEQFF
TRBV7-9	TRBJ2-7	-	TRBD1	CASRPGTGALEQYF
TRBV19	TRBJ2-7	once	-	CARNGRAHYEQYF
TRBV27	TRBJ1-5	-	-	CASSLEGVSNQPQHF
TRBV28	TRBJ2-1	-	-	CATLLQGVYNEQFF
TRBV10-3	TRBJ2-5	-	-	CAISERTDESQYF
TRBV5-8	TRBJ2-1	-	TRBD1	CASSLAQGANEQFF
TRBV4-1	TRBJ2-7	few	-	CASSPNLRTPLNYEQYF
TRBV2	TRBJ2-1	-	TRBD2	CASRGNSGTTYNEQFF
TRBV28	TRBJ1-5	few	-	CASSWNSNQPQHF
TRBV6-6	TRBJ2-7	few	-	CASSYSVSEQYF
TRBV7-9	TRBJ1-6	-	-	CASSGSRGGEGGSPLHF
TRBV5-6	TRBJ2-7	-	-	CASSLLDSPYEQYF
TRBV27	TRBJ2-1	-	TRBD2	CASSRESGGAYNEQFF
TRBV20-1	TRBJ2-5	-	-	CSAGPQETQYF
TRBV15	TRBJ2-1	-	TRBD1	CATSRVTGTVYNEQFF
TRBV27	TRBJ2-5	-	TRBD2	CASRLSGGSQETQYF
TRBV4-3	TRBJ1-1	-	-	CASSQSRYSNTEAFF
TRBV7-9	TRBJ1-1	-	-	CASSPGPLNTEAFF
TRBV4-1	TRBJ2-7	-	TRBD2	CASSQGLASGTYEQYF
TRBV20-1	TRBJ2-7	few	-	CSASQYEQYF
TRBV7-9	TRBJ1-2	-	-	CASSYNDGPVGDGYTF